This T cell receptor (beta chain) was found in a study of blood T cell repertoires in COVID-19. About the study: COVID-19 samples collected from the United States, Italy and Spain covered acute and convalescent phases. From T cells, B-cell-depleted T cells, or PBMCs came the material, which was cDNA or gDNA.

Authors' processing steps: Amplifying reference gene primers gave estimates of nucleated cell counts. Only in-frame clones appear in the TCRdb table, and some are missing; sequencing was by immunoSEQ multiplex PCR. V, J and clone size are taken as reported in that table, and D and trimming were inferred from the DNA itself. The table has roughly 260,000 clones, around nine tenths seen once. V lost 8 bases to trimming and J lost 0 bases; unmatched junction nucleotides: 4. This CDR3 contains 14 residues. Germline V gives CDR1 WSHSY, CDR2 SAAADI. The clonotype was recovered from a woman aged 40 to 50 who had recovered from COVID-19. The gene calls are TRBV10-2 and TRBJ2-1; 7 bases align to TRBD2. The sequenced material came from peripheral blood. In nucleotides, the CDR3 is TGCGCCAGCTTTCCGGGGGGCTCCTACAATGAGCAGTTCTTC. Amino acid sequence: CASFPGGSYNEQFF.